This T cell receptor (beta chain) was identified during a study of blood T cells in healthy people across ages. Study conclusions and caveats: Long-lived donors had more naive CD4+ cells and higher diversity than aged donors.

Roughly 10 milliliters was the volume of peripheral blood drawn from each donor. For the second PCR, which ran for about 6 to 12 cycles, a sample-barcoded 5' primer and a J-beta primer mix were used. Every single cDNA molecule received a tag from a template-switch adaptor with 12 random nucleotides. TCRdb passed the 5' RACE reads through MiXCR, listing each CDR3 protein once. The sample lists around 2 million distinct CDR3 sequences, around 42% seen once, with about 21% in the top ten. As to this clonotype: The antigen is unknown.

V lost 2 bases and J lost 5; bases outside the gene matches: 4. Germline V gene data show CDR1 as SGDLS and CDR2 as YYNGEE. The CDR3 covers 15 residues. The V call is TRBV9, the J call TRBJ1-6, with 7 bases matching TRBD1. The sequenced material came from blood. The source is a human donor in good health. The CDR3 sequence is CASSVTGEDNSPLHF. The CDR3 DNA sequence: TGTGCCAGCAGCGTTACAGGGGAAGATAATTCACCCCTCCACTTT.